The present T cell receptor (beta chain) was sequenced within a study of T-cell memory formation after mild COVID-19. Comment on this clonotype: The antigen remains undetermined.

Study-level findings and limits: A subset of responding clones appeared in pre-infection memory, suggesting cross-reactive memory joined. CD4+ clones that contracted lay mainly in CM and EM; CD8+ ones lay in EMRA.

Trimming removed 3 bases from V and 7 bases from J, with 9 bases in between. This CDR3 has 12 amino acids. TCRdb called the 5' RACE reads again in MiXCR, with one record for every CDR3 protein. The repertoire holds hundreds of thousands of distinct CDR3 sequences, roughly 21% seen once, with 7% to 9% in the top ten. J is TRBJ2-5 and V is TRBV12-3 or TRBV12-4; D is unclear. Sequences were obtained from PBMCs or a T cell subset sorted from them (not recorded which). This sequence originates from an adult woman who had mild COVID-19 (a few samples of this study predate the infection). Cell type and time point are not known. The CDR3 reads CASSLGSGTQYF. The CDR3 DNA reads as TGTGCCAGCAGTTTGGGCAGTGGGACCCAGTACTTC.